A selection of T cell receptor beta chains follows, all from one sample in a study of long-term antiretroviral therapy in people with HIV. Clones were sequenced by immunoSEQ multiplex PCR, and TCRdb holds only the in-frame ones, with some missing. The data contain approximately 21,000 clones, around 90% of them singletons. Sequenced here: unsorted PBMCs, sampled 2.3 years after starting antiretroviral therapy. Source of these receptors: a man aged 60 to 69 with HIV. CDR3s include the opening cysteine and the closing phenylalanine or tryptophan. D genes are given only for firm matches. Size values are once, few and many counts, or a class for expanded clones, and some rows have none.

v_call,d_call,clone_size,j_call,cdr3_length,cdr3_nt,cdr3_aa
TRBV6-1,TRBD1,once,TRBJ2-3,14,TGTGCCAGCCATTACAGGGGTGGCACAGATACGCAGTATTTT,CASHYRGGTDTQYF
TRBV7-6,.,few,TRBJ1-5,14,TGTGCCAGCAGCTTGGCGGATGGCAATCAGCCCCAGCATTTT,CASSLADGNQPQHF
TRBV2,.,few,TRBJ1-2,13,TGTGCCAGCAGTAGCCAGCTTAACTATGGCTACACCTTC,CASSSQLNYGYTF
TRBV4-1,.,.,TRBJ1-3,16,TGCGCCAGCAGCCAAGATGGTGGGGCTCCTGGAAACACCATATATTTT,CASSQDGGAPGNTIYF
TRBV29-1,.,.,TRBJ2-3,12,TGCAGCGTTGAACAACCGGGGGATACGCAGTATTTT,CSVEQPGDTQYF
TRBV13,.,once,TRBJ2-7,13,TGTGCCAGCAGCTCTCATCCCTCCTACGAGCAGTACTTC,CASSSHPSYEQYF
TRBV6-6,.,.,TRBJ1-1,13,TGTGCCAGCAGGCGCCACGATACTCCTCTGGCGTTCTTT,CASRRHDTPLAFF
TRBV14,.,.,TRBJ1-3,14,TGTGCCAGCAGCCGTCTGGGAGTTGGAAACACCATATATTTT,CASSRLGVGNTIYF
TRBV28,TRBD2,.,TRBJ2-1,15,TGTGCCAGCAGTCCCCGACTAGCGGGGTACAATGAGCAGTTCTTC,CASSPRLAGYNEQFF
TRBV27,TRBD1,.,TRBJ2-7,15,TGTGCCAGCAGGTTAACAGGGGCGATGACCTACGAGCAGTACTTC,CASRLTGAMTYEQYF
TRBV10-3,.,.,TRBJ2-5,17,TGTGCCATCAGTGCCCCCCTGGGAGGGGGCGCAGGGGAGACCCAGTACTTC,CAISAPLGGGAGETQYF
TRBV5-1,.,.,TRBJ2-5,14,TGCGCCAGCAGCTTGACAGGGCTGGAGGAGACCCAGTACTTC,CASSLTGLEETQYF
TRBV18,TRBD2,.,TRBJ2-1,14,TGTGCCAGCTCAGCGACTAGCGGGGACAATGAGCAGTTCTTC,CASSATSGDNEQFF
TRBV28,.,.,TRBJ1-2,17,TGTGCCACCCTGGGACCTACATCGTCTAGCTCTAACTATGGCTACACCTTC,CATLGPTSSSSNYGYTF
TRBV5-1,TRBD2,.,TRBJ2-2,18,TGCGCCAGCAGCACTCTCCCAATTAGCGGGAGGAACACCGGGGAGCTGTTTTTT,CASSTLPISGRNTGELFF
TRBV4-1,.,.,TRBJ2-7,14,TGCGCCAGCAGCCAAGAGATCCGGGGTTACGAGCAGTACTTC,CASSQEIRGYEQYF
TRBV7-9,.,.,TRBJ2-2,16,TGTGCCAGCAGCTTCGTGTCTTCCAAGGGAACCGGGGAGCTGTTTTTT,CASSFVSSKGTGELFF
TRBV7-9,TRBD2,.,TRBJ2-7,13,TGTGCCAGCAGCAGAAGCGGGAGCTACGAGCAGTACTTC,CASSRSGSYEQYF
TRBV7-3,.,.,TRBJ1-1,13,TGTGCCAGCAGCTTAGGGGCAGGGTCTGAAGCTTTCTTT,CASSLGAGSEAFF
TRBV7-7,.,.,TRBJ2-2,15,TGTGCAGCGGAAAAGAGGGGCGTAGAAACCGGGGAGCTGTTTTTT,CAAEKRGVETGELFF
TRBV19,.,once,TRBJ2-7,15,TGTGCCAGTAGTCGCGGGTCGCGAACTTCCTACGAGCAGTACTTC,CASSRGSRTSYEQYF
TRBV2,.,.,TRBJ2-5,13,TGTGCCAGCAGTGGGGGGCTAGAAGAGACCCAGTACTTC,CASSGGLEETQYF
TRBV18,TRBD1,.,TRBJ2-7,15,TGTGCCAGCTCACCAAATAGGGACAGCTCCTACGAGCAGTACTTC,CASSPNRDSSYEQYF
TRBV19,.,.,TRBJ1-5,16,TGTGCCAGTAGTTTCTATGACAGACCTAGCAATCAGCCCCAGCATTTT,CASSFYDRPSNQPQHF
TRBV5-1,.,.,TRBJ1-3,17,TGCGCCAGCAGCTTGGCTTTAACTGCAGGGCAAGGAAACACCATATATTTT,CASSLALTAGQGNTIYF
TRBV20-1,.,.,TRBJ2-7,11,TGCAGTGCTAGAGATGAAGACTTAGGATACTTC,CSARDEDLGYF
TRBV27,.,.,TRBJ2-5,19,TGTGCCAGCCACCACCCTCATTGGGTGGGGCGGGGAGTACAAGAGACCCAGTACTTC,CASHHPHWVGRGVQETQYF
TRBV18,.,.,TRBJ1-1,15,TGTGCCAGCTCACCGGCCGGCGGGGTGAACACTGAAGCTTTCTTT,CASSPAGGVNTEAFF
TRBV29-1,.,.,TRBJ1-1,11,TGCAGCGTGTTATGGGTCTCTGAAGCTTTCTTT,CSVLWVSEAFF
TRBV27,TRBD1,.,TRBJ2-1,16,TGTGCCAGCAGTCCAATCCCGGGACAGGGGGCCCCACCCCAGTTCTTC,CASSPIPGQGAPPQFF
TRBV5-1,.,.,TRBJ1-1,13,TGCGCCAGCAGCTTGTTGGGGAACACTGAAGCTTTCTTT,CASSLLGNTEAFF
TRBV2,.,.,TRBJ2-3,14,TGTGCCAGCGGAGAACTACAGGGCACAGATACGCAGTATTTT,CASGELQGTDTQYF
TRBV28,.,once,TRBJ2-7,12,TGTGCCAGCAGTTTATTAAGCTACGAGCAGTACTTC,CASSLLSYEQYF
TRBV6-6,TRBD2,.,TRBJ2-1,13,TGTGCCAGCACGGCTAGCGGAAGGGATGAGCAGTTCTTC,CASTASGRDEQFF
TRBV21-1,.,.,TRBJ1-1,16,TGTGCCAGCAGCAAAGTAGGACAGGCGAGGTGCACTGAAGCTTTCTTT,CASSKVGQARCTEAFF
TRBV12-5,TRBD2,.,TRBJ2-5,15,TGTGCTAGCCTGACCGGCGGGAGGGCCGCAGAGACCCAGTACTTC,CASLTGGRAAETQYF
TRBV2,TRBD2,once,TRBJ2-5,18,TGTGCCAGCAGTGAAGTGATAGCGGGGGACCAGTACCAAGAGACCCAGTACTTC,CASSEVIAGDQYQETQYF
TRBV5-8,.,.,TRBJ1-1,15,TGTGCCAGCAGCTTGGCTAGGCGGGGGAACACTGAAGCTTTCTTT,CASSLARRGNTEAFF
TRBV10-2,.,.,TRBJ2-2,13,TGCGCCAGCCATCGACCCAACACCGGGGAGCTGTTTTTT,CASHRPNTGELFF
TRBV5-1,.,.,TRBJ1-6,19,TGCGCCAGCAGGGACAAATGGGGGCCTCTTTCAGAAGGGAATTCACCCCTCCACTTT,CASRDKWGPLSEGNSPLHF